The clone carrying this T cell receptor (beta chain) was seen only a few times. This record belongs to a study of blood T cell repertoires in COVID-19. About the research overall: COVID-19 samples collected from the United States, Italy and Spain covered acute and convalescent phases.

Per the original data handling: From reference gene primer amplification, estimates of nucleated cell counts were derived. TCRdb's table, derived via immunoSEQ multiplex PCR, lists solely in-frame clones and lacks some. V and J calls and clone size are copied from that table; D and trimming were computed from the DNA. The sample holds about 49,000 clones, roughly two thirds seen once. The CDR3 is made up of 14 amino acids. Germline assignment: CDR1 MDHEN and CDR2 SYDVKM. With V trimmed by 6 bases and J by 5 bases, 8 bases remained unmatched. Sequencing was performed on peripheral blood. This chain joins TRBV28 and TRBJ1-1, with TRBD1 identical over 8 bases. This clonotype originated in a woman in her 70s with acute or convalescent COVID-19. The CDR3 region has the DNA TGTGCCAGCAGATCAGGGGGCGCCGAGACTGAAGCTTTCTTT. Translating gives CASRSGGAETEAFF. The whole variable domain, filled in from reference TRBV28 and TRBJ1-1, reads DVKVTQSSRYLVKRTGEKVFLECVQDMDHENMFWYRQDPGLGLRLIYFSYDVKMKEKGDIPEGYSVSREKKERFSLILESASTNQTSMYLCASRSGGAETEAFFGQGTRLTVV.